Below are 20 T cell receptor beta chains sequenced from a single sample in a study of vaccination and CD4 T cells after COVID-19. The study sequenced cultured CD4+ T cell DNA using the Oncomine TCR Beta short-read assay. A single record per CDR3 protein comes from TCRdb applying MiXCR to the PCR reads. The top ten clones hold 6.1% of a sample with about 24,000 distinct CDR3 sequences, approximately 50% of them seen once. The treatment is: roughly nine-day PBMC culture with coronavirus spike peptide pools or control peptides (ViraFEST assay). Their antigens are not known. The source material was CD4+ T cells from blood, cultured in vitro. These receptors were taken from a human donor who had recovered from COVID-19.

The CDR3 loop reads CASSFSSRSTDTQYF. The CDR3 nucleotides read TGTGCCAGCAGTTTTTCCAGCCGTAGCACAGATACGCAGTATTTT. The chain uses TRBV28 and TRBJ2-3; D call uncertain. CDR3 length equals 15 residues. Germline V CDR1 and CDR2: MDHEN, SYDVKM. Trimming stripped 3 bases from V and 0 bases from J, with 10 bases between. The whole variable domain, remainder taken from reference TRBV28 and TRBJ2-3, is DVKVTQSSRYLVKRTGEKVFLECVQDMDHENMFWYRQDPGLGLRLIYFSYDVKMKEKGDIPEGYSVSREKKERFSLILESASTNQTSMYLCASSFSSRSTDTQYFGPGTRLTVL.

This clonotype was found a few times. In DNA, the CDR3 is TGTGCCAGCAGTTATCAGGCTAGTCTTATCTATGGCTACACCTTC. Translated: CASSYQASLIYGYTF. The V call is TRBV6-5, the J call TRBJ1-2; D unclear. This CDR3 comprises 15 residues. Germline assignment: CDR1 MNHEY and CDR2 SVGAGI. The V end lost 3 bases, the J end lost 4 bases, and 15 bases lay between the germline ends.

This rearrangement joins TRBV5-4 to TRBJ1-1; TRBD1 agrees at 10 bases. Losses at the gene ends were 2 bases for V and 5 bases for J; bases not matched to a gene: 6. This CDR3 is 15 amino acids long. Germline V CDR1 and CDR2: SGHNT, YYREEE (reference sequence). As DNA, the CDR3 is TGTGCCAGCAGCTTACCCGGGACAGGGGTAACTGAAGCTTTCTTT. Translation gives CASSLPGTGVTEAFF. The entire variable domain, with the rest obtained from reference TRBV5-4 and TRBJ1-1, is as follows: ETGVTQSPTHLIKTRGQQVTLRCSSQSGHNTVSWYQQALGQGPQFIFQYYREEENGRGNFPPRFSGLQFPNYSSELNVNALELDDSALYLCASSLPGTGVTEAFFGQGTRLTVV.

J is TRBJ2-6 and V is TRBV4-3, with D unclear. Germline assignment: CDR1 LGHNA and CDR2 YSLEER. Trimming left V 1 base short and J 4 bases short, with 8 bases between. This CDR3 comprises 15 residues. CDR3: CASSQGVIGANVLTF. CDR3 nucleotides: TGCGCCAGCAGCCAAGGGGTAATCGGGGCCAACGTCCTGACTTTC.

The rearrangement uses TRBV6-2 or TRBV6-3 and TRBJ2-7, with TRBD1 identical over 11 bases. Germline V gene lookup returns CDR1 MNHEY and CDR2 SVGEGT. V shed 7 bases and J 3 bases; nucleotides not matched to a gene: 8. CDR3 size: 15 residues. CDR3 DNA sequence: TGTGCCAGCACCCCCGAGGGACAGGGGGTCTACGAGCAGTACTTC. Amino acids: CASTPEGQGVYEQYF.

The V and J genes are TRBV10-2 and TRBJ2-2; TRBD2 matches 9 bases. This CDR3 contains 17 residues. The germline V gene encodes CDR1 WSHSY and CDR2 SAAADI. The junction had 5 bases not matched to a gene; V was cut back by 0 bases and J by 3 bases. In nucleotides, the CDR3 is TGCGCCAGCAGTGAGTCGAACCTAGCGGGGTACACCGGGGAGCTGTTTTTT. Encoded protein: CASSESNLAGYTGELFF.

J is TRBJ1-1 and V is TRBV24-1; D unresolved. The CDR3 sequence is 14 residues long. The germline gives CDR1 KGHDR, CDR2 SFDVKD. V was trimmed by 5 bases and J by 3 bases, leaving 12 bases between them. The CDR3 DNA reads as TGTGCCACCAGTGGTTGGGTAGGTTACACTGAAGCTTTCTTT. Residues: CATSGWVGYTEAFF.

This clonotype was seen a few times. CDR3 region: CASRKESHSYNSPLHF. The CDR3 DNA is TGTGCCAGCAGGAAGGAGAGCCACTCCTATAATTCACCCCTCCACTTT. The chain couples TRBV2 to TRBJ1-6; D remains ambiguous. Germline V lookup: CDR1 SNHLY, CDR2 FYNNEI. Trimming stripped 6 bases from V and 0 bases from J, with 12 bases between. The CDR3 loop spans 16 amino acids.

The chain employs TRBV6-5 and TRBJ1-1, with a weak D call TRBD1 (6 bases). Germline CDR1 is MNHEY and CDR2 is SVGAGI. The CDR3 consists of 14 residues. The V end lost 3 bases, the J end lost 1 base, and 9 bases lay between the germline ends. The chain's CDR3 is CASSYLTGNTEAFF. The CDR3 nucleotides are TGTGCCAGCAGTTATTTGACAGGGAACACTGAAGCTTTCTTT.

The chain links TRBV27 to TRBJ2-1, with 13 nucleotides matching TRBD2. Germline V gene sequence: CDR1 MNHEY, CDR2 SMNVEV (reference sequence). The trim removed 5 bases at V and 6 bases at J, leaving 13 bases unmatched. The CDR3 spans 18 residues. The CDR3 loop reads CASSTPPTSGGYPNEQFF. The CDR3 nucleotides read TGTGCCAGCAGTACTCCACCGACTAGCGGGGGGTATCCCAATGAGCAGTTCTTC.

The chain employs TRBV10-3 and TRBJ2-1; TRBD2 is a possible D gene (5 bases). The V and J ends lost 5 bases and 2 bases respectively, with 10 bases between them. This CDR3 region has 14 residues. Germline CDR1 and CDR2: ENHRY and SYGVKD. CDR3 sequence reads: CAISTSGTYNEQFF. DNA for the CDR3: TGTGCCATCAGTACCAGCGGAACCTACAATGAGCAGTTCTTC.

This clonotype has only a few counts. One junction end disagrees with the germline gene, perhaps due to a read error. The CDR3 region has the DNA TGTGCCAGCAGTTTAGACATCTACGAGCAGTACTTC. It translates to CASSLDIYEQYF. This sequence joins TRBV7-2 and TRBJ2-7; D unresolved. The germline gives CDR1 SGHTA, CDR2 FQGNSA. The CDR3 loop spans 12 amino acids.

The chain uses TRBV20-1 and TRBJ2-1, with 7 bases lining up with TRBD2. This CDR3 contains 13 residues. Germline CDR1 reads DFQATT; CDR2 reads SNEGSKA (reference sequence). The V and J ends lost 6 bases and 7 bases, in that order; junction bases with no gene match: 9. The CDR3 DNA reads as TGCAGTGCCTCGAGGGGAGGGCGGAATGAGCAGTTCTTC. It encodes CSASRGGRNEQFF.

The rearrangement links TRBV18 to TRBJ2-4, with D possibly matching TRBD1 (5 bases). This CDR3 is 16 amino acids long. CDR1 is KGHSH and CDR2 is LQKENI in the germline V gene. Trimming stripped 6 bases from V and 1 base from J, with 16 bases between. The CDR3 region is CASSNPGNGAKNIQYF. The CDR3 nucleotides are TGTGCCAGCTCGAATCCAGGGAACGGGGCCAAAAACATTCAGTACTTC. The variable domain in full, completed from reference TRBV18 and TRBJ2-4, reads NAGVMQNPRHLVRRRGQEARLRCSPMKGHSHVYWYRQLPEEGLKFMVYLQKENIIDESGMPKERFSAEFPKEGPSILRIQQVVRGDSAAYFCASSNPGNGAKNIQYFGAGTRLSVL.

This clonotype was seen a handful of times. The chain uses TRBV20-1 and TRBJ1-2; possibly TRBD1 for D (5 bases). V lost 5 bases and J 4 bases, leaving 23 bases between the germline ends. The CDR3 consists of 16 residues. The germline V gene encodes CDR1 DFQATT and CDR2 SNEGSKA (reference sequence). In DNA, the CDR3 is TGCAGTGCTCCTATCTATACGGGACCCTCTCTCTATGGCTACACCTTC. This sequence encodes CSAPIYTGPSLYGYTF.

The chain employs TRBV28 and TRBJ2-7; D may match TRBD1 or TRBD2 (5 bases each). The germline gives CDR1 MDHEN, CDR2 SYDVKM. The CDR3 loop spans 12 amino acids. V lost 6 bases to trimming and J lost 0 bases, with 6 bases between them. CDR3 protein: CASRGDSYEQYF. CDR3 DNA sequence: TGTGCCAGCAGGGGGGACTCCTACGAGCAGTACTTC.

This clonotype has only a few counts. V is TRBV28 and J is TRBJ1-6, with 9 bases aligning to TRBD1. The CDR3 has 17 amino acids. V lost 6 bases, J lost 9 bases, and 15 bases stayed unmatched. CDR1 is MDHEN, CDR2 SYDVKM, per germline. Here the CDR3 DNA reads TGTGCCAGCAGCTCCGGAGGACAGGGGTCCTGGGGTTCACCCCTCCACTTT. Protein product: CASSSGGQGSWGSPLHF.

This rearrangement joins TRBV6-1 to TRBJ2-7; possible D gene TRBD1, 6 bases. Trimming removed 1 base at V and 2 bases at J, with 18 bases between. The length of the CDR3 is 17 residues. CDR1 and CDR2 from the germline V gene are MNHNS and SASEGT. The CDR3 loop is CASSEVLWADRTYEQYF. The CDR3 DNA sequence: TGTGCCAGCAGTGAAGTTTTATGGGCAGACAGGACCTACGAGCAGTACTTC.

The chain recombines TRBV7-9 with TRBJ2-7, with 15 nucleotides matching TRBD2. Looked up from germline, CDR1 is SEHNR and CDR2 is FQNEAQ (reference sequence). The CDR3 has 16 residues. V was clipped by 5 bases and J by 2 bases; unmatched bases: 4. CDR3 amino acids: CASSGLAGGSAYEQYF. The CDR3 DNA follows: TGTGCCAGCAGCGGACTAGCGGGAGGGAGCGCCTACGAGCAGTACTTC.

The J gene is TRBJ2-1, the V gene TRBV10-3; the D is unclear. Between the trimmed V and J ends, which lost 5 bases and 5 bases, there was a span of 16 bases. This CDR3 spans 15 amino acids. The germline V gene has CDR1 ENHRY and CDR2 SYGVKD. CDR3 in DNA: TGTGCCATCAGTCCCCGAGCCGGGCAGAACAATGAGCAGTTCTTC. Its translation is CAISPRAGQNNEQFF.